This TCR beta chain was sequenced in a study of T-cell reconstitution after alpha-beta-depleted transplantation in children. Study outcomes and limitations: At around two months after transplant, the alpha-beta T cells were reportedly derived from several hundred expanded clones that came from non-depleted graft cells.

Unique molecular identifiers featured in how the TCRbeta library was prepared. TCRdb called the PCR reads again in MiXCR, with one record for every CDR3 protein. Found here are approximately 79,000 distinct CDR3 sequences, about a sixth of them singletons; the top ten hold around half. This clonotype has at least ten counts. Antigen: not known. The CDR3 length is 15 residues. The V end lost 6 bases, the J end lost 0 bases, and 14 bases lay between the germline ends. The rearrangement links TRBV12-3 or TRBV12-4 to TRBJ1-1, with D possibly matching TRBD1 (5 bases). This specimen consisted of PBMCs, mostly from graft donor cells, obtained 360 days after TCRalphabeta/CD19-depleted stem cell transplant. The receptor comes from a male patient under 10 years old who had a stem cell transplant for acute lymphoblastic leukemia, so the T cells may come from the graft donor. The CDR3 loop is CASSGTGGMNTEAFF. For the CDR3, the DNA is TGTGCCAGCAGCGGGACGGGTGGAATGAACACTGAAGCTTTCTTT.